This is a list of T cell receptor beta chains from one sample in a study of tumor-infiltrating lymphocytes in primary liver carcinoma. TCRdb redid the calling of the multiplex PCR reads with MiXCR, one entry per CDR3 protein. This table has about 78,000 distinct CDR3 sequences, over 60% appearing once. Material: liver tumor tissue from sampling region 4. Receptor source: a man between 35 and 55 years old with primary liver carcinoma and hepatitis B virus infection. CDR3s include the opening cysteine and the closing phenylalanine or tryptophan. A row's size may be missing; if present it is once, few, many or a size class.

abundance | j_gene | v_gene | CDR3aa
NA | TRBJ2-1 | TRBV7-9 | CASSTPSGLAGTSHEQFF
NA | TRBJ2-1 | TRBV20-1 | CSARMVAGATIRDYEQFF
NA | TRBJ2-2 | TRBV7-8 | CASSDGLACTGELSF
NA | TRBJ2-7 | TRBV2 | CGSGNRQSYERYF
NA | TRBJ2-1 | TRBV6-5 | CASPLLRGQQFF
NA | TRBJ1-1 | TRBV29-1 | CSVAGMVLNTEAIF
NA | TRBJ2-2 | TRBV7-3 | CASSLRAGELFF
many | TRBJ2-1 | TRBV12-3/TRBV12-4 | CASSLGAGGNNEQFF
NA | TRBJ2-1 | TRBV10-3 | CAISEYMGGPMVEQFF
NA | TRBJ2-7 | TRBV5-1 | CASNQVPARGDEQYF
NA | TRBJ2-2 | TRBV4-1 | CPSNQEVANTGELFF
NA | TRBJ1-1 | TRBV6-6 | CANSVHQNTEVFF
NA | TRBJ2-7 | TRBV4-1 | CPSSQVPTGVGYEQYF
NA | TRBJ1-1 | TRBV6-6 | CASSQSTEAFF
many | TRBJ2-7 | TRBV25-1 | CASSEAGDYEQYF
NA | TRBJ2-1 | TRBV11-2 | CANSLSYRGPVEQVRSYNEQFF
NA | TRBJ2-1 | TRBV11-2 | CTSSLEGVSNNEQFF
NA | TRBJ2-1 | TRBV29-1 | CSVEVVRDYNKQFF
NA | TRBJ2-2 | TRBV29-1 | CSVEDAAGASGELFF
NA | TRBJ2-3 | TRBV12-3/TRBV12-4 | CASSLGLDTDTQYF
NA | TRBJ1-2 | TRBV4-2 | CASSKGTGGYTF
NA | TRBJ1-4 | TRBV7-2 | CASSFGQWVEKLFF
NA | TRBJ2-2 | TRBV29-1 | CGVEISGGVNTWELFF
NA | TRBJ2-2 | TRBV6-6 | CASSSLGQGAGVLLF
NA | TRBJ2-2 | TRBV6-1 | CASSPSGAGKLFF
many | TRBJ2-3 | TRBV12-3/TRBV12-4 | CASSLDLRGWDTQYF
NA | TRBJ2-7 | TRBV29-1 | CSVAQGRGYDQYF
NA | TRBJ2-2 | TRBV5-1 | CASSRAGAHSGELFF
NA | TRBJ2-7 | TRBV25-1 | CASCGIAGKYEQYF
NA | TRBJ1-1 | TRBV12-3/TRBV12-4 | CANIWGGYTEASF
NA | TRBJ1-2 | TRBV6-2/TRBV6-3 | CASSYEWGNGYYGYAF
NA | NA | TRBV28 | CASSSSGEGSQPQYF
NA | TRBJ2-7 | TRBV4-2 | CANSLRFLAGDTYEQYF
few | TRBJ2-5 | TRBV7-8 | CANSLLAYKEAQYF
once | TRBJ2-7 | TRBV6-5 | CASSQGPGERYF
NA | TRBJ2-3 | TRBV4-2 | CASSHVHGVEPDTQYF
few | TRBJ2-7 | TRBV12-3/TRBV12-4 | CASSSWRAGGLSGNNEQYF
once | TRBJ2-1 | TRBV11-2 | CASSLVAGYNEEFF
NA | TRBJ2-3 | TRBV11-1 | CASSIGTSTQTDTQYF
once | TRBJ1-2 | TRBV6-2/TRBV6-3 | CASSIKALYGYTF